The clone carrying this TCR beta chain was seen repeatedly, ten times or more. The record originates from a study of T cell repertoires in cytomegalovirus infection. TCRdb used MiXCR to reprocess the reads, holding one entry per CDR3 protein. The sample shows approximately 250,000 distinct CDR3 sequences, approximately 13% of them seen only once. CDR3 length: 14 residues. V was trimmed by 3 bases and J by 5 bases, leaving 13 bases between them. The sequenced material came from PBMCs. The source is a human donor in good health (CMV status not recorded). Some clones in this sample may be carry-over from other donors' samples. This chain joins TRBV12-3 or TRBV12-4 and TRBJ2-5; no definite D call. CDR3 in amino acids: CASSFNGLLETQYF. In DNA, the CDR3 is TGTGCCAGCAGTTTTAACGGGCTGTTGGAGACCCAGTACTTC.